Following are 23 T cell receptor beta chains from one sample sequenced in a study of blood T cells in healthy people across ages. The use of a sample-barcoded 5' primer and a J-beta primer mix characterized a second PCR of about 6 to 12 cycles. Each CDR3 protein is one row after TCRdb ran MiXCR on the 5' RACE reads. The sample contains more than 1.4 million distinct CDR3 sequences, about 40% of which appear only once. What was sequenced was blood. These receptors were obtained from a woman younger than 35 in good health.

This chain uses TRBV20-1 with TRBJ2-3; D tentatively fits TRBD1 or TRBD2 (5 bases each). CDR1 is DFQATT and CDR2 is SNEGSKA in the germline V gene (reference sequence). The CDR3 length is 11 residues. The CDR3 DNA sequence: TGCGGGGCGAGGGCAGCAGATACGCAGTATTTT. Translated: CGARAADTQYF.

The rearrangement uses TRBV3-1 and TRBJ2-3; 11 bases match TRBD2. The CDR3 consists of 17 residues. Germline assignment: CDR1 LGHDT and CDR2 YNNKEL (reference sequence). V shed 4 bases, J shed 3 bases, and the junction held 9 bases outside the gene matches. The CDR3 loop is CASSPNLAGGRTDTQYF. In nucleotides, the CDR3 is TGTGCCAGCAGCCCCAATTTAGCGGGGGGGCGGACAGATACGCAGTATTTT.

V usage is TRBV5-6 and J usage is TRBJ1-6; D not resolved. Trimming stripped 2 bases from V and 9 bases from J, with 6 bases between. Germline V CDR1 and CDR2: SGHDT, YYEEEE. The CDR3 is 12 amino acids. CDR3 DNA sequence: TGTGCCAGCAGCTTCTCCTCTTCACCCCTCCACTTT. Amino acid sequence: CASSFSSSPLHF.

This chain joins TRBV7-9 and TRBJ2-1; no clear D gene. The CDR3 has 14 amino acids. Between the trimmed V and J ends, which lost 5 bases and 6 bases, there was a span of 14 bases. CDR1 SEHNR and CDR2 FQNEAQ come from the germline V gene (reference sequence). The CDR3 DNA follows: TGTGCCAGCAGCCCAAACGGACCCCCCAATGAGCAGTTCTTC. It yields the protein CASSPNGPPNEQFF.

V usage is TRBV11-2 and J usage is TRBJ2-7; 10 positions match TRBD2. Germline loops: CDR1 SGHAT, CDR2 FQNNGV. Losses at the gene ends were 5 bases for V and 7 bases for J; bases not matched to a gene: 14. The CDR3 has 16 residues. The CDR3 nucleotides are TGTGCCAGCAGCCACAGCTTAGCGGGAGGCTACAATGAGCAGTACTTC. The encoded protein is CASSHSLAGGYNEQYF.

This chain links TRBV6-1 with TRBJ1-1; D is undetermined. This CDR3 contains 13 residues. Trimming removed 6 bases from V and 0 bases from J, with 8 bases in between. Per the germline V gene, CDR1 is MNHNS and CDR2 is SASEGT. As DNA, the CDR3 is TGTGCCAGCAGGACAACAATGAACACTGAAGCTTTCTTT. Protein sequence: CASRTTMNTEAFF.

This chain connects TRBV3-1 to TRBJ1-2; D remains ambiguous. In germline, CDR1 is LGHDT, CDR2 YNNKEL (reference sequence). V lost 4 bases, J lost 4 bases, and 10 bases lay in between. CDR3 length: 13 residues. The DNA of the CDR3 is TGTGCCAGCAGCCCCTTGGTGGGCTATGGCTACACCTTC. Protein product: CASSPLVGYGYTF.

The J gene is TRBJ2-3, the V gene TRBV28; possible D gene TRBD2, 5 bases. V was shortened by 6 bases and J by 4 bases, with 14 bases between the two germline ends. The CDR3 has 14 residues. Per the germline V gene, CDR1 is MDHEN and CDR2 is SYDVKM. CDR3 loop: CASSPRARADTQYF. The CDR3 DNA follows: TGTGCCAGCAGCCCGCGGGCCAGAGCAGATACGCAGTATTTT.

This chain links TRBV25-1 with TRBJ1-6; D is undetermined. Germline V gene lookup returns CDR1 MGHDK and CDR2 SYGVNS. Trimming cost V 8 bases and J 5 bases, with 16 bases left between them. This CDR3 contains 15 residues. The CDR3 DNA is TGTGCCAGCGGGAAGGACGGAACCAATAATTCACCCCTCCACTTT. This translates into CASGKDGTNNSPLHF.

The sample holds a few counts of this clonotype. The gene calls are TRBV20-1 and TRBJ1-2; 7 positions match TRBD1. The CDR3 totals 12 residues. Germline CDR1 is DFQATT and CDR2 is SNEGSKA (reference sequence). Trimming removed 6 bases from V and 6 bases from J; junction bases left unmatched: 7. CDR3 residues: CSAAQGGNGYTF. DNA for the CDR3: TGCAGTGCGGCTCAGGGGGGGAATGGCTACACCTTC.

J is TRBJ1-2 and V is TRBV7-3; the match to TRBD1 covers 11 bases. V lost 5 bases to trimming and J lost 9 bases; unmatched junction nucleotides: 5. The CDR3 is made up of 13 amino acids. Germline V gives CDR1 SGHTA, CDR2 FQGTGA. The CDR3 loop is CASSVGQGASYTF. CDR3 nucleotide sequence: TGTGCCAGCAGCGTCGGACAGGGGGCAAGCTACACCTTC.

This chain links TRBV30 with TRBJ2-7; D may correspond to TRBD1 or TRBD2 (5 bases each). V gave up 5 bases and J gave up 4 bases, with 21 bases separating them. The CDR3 runs 15 residues. Germline V gene sequence: CDR1 GTSNPN, CDR2 SVGIG (reference sequence). The CDR3: CAWARPGAVVYEQYF. CDR3 in DNA: TGTGCCTGGGCTAGACCCGGGGCAGTTGTTTACGAGCAGTACTTC.

This clonotype was counted a few times. This sequence joins TRBV4-2 and TRBJ2-1; tentatively, D is TRBD1 (6 bases). The V gene lost 2 bases and the J gene lost 10 bases, with 9 bases spanning the gap. Germline V gene data show CDR1 as LGHNA and CDR2 as YNFKEQ. The CDR3 is made up of 12 amino acids. In nucleotides, the CDR3 is TGTGCCAGCAGCCAAACAGGGCTGGAGCAGTTCTTC. It codes for CASSQTGLEQFF.

This clonotype appeared a single time. V usage is TRBV27 and J usage is TRBJ2-7; TRBD2 might be the D (5 bases). The CDR3 is made up of 12 amino acids. Trimming cost V 10 bases and J 6 bases, with 16 bases left between them. Germline values: CDR1 MNHEY, CDR2 SMNVEV (reference sequence). CDR3 bases: TGTGCCACCTCAAGCGGTAGGCGCGAGCAGTACTTC. This codes for CATSSGRREQYF.

This clonotype was counted a few times. This chain connects TRBV20-1 to TRBJ2-7, with 9 bases fitting TRBD2. This CDR3 is built from 14 residues. Germline values: CDR1 DFQATT, CDR2 SNEGSKA (reference sequence). J lost 4 bases, V lost 3 bases, and 7 bases had no gene match. The CDR3 DNA reads as TGCAGTGCTAGTAGCGGGGGTCGGATTTACGAGCAGTACTTC. It specifies CSASSGGRIYEQYF.

For this clonotype: A read error may account for a junction end that differs from germline. The chain couples TRBV3-1 to TRBJ2-7; a weak D match, TRBD2 (6 bases). Germline CDR1 LGHDT, CDR2 YNNKEL (reference sequence). This CDR3 contains 18 residues. The CDR3, as DNA: TGTACCAGCAGCCAAAGGAAGGTCACTAGCAAAGGGTCCTACGAGCAGTACTTC. Amino acid sequence: CTSSQRKVTSKGSYEQYF.

This sequence joins TRBV16 and TRBJ1-3, with a possible D match to TRBD1 (5 bases). The CDR3 runs 17 residues. The V gene lost 4 bases and the J gene lost 0 bases, with 16 bases spanning the gap. The germline gives CDR1 KGHSY, CDR2 FQNENV. CDR3 in amino acids: CASSRSGTPSSGNTIYF. The CDR3 DNA is TGTGCCAGCAGCCGGTCCGGGACTCCCAGCTCTGGAAACACCATATATTTT.

This clonotype occurred a few times. The chain couples TRBV3-1 to TRBJ1-2, with D uncertain. The CDR3 consists of 11 residues. In germline, CDR1 is LGHDT, CDR2 YNNKEL (reference sequence). V was pared by 2 bases and J by 7 bases, with 5 bases between. CDR3: CASSQLSGYTF. CDR3 coding DNA: TGTGCCAGCAGCCAATTGAGTGGCTACACCTTC. The whole variable domain, filled in from reference TRBV3-1 and TRBJ1-2, reads DTAVSQTPKYLVTQMGNDKSIKCEQNLGHDTMYWYKQDSKKFLKIMFSYNNKELIINETVPNRFSPKSPDKAHLNLHINSLELGDSAVYFCASSQLSGYTFGSGTRLTVV.

Worth noting for this clonotype: The junction differs from germline at one of its ends, possibly a read error. The gene calls are TRBV29-1 and TRBJ2-3; 11 nucleotides align to TRBD2. The CDR3 is made up of 13 amino acids. Germline assignment: CDR1 SQVTM and CDR2 ANQGSEA. CDR3 sequence reads: CSQTSGVTDAQYF. The CDR3 DNA follows: TGCAGCCAGACTAGCGGGGTCACAGATGCGCAGTATTTT.

CDR3 sequence reads: CSASGAPWGTEAFF. In nucleotides, the CDR3 is TGCAGTGCATCCGGGGCCCCCTGGGGGACTGAAGCTTTCTTT. The J gene is TRBJ1-1, the V gene TRBV20-1, with TRBD1 as a possible D gene (5 bases). The length of the CDR3 is 14 residues. V was cut by 6 bases and J by 5 bases, with 19 bases left in between. Germline values: CDR1 DFQATT, CDR2 SNEGSKA (reference sequence).

This chain links TRBV5-1 with TRBJ2-5; D perhaps matches TRBD2 (6 bases). The CDR3 runs 16 residues. Germline V gives CDR1 SGHRS, CDR2 YFSETQ. V lost 4 bases, J lost 4 bases, and 20 bases lay in between. As DNA, the CDR3 is TGCGCCAGCAGCGGAGCCGGGACTCTCCCGGGAGAGACCCAGTACTTC. Residues: CASSGAGTLPGETQYF. The whole variable domain, remainder taken from reference TRBV5-1 and TRBJ2-5, is KAGVTQTPRYLIKTRGQQVTLSCSPISGHRSVSWYQQTPGQGLQFLFEYFSETQRNKGNFPGRFSGRQFSNSRSEMNVSTLELGDSALYLCASSGAGTLPGETQYFGPGTRLLVL.

The CDR3 region has the DNA TGTGCTAGTGGTTGGGGGCTTCTAGACACTGAAGCTTTCTTT. Protein product: CASGWGLLDTEAFF. The rearrangement links TRBV12-5 to TRBJ1-1; weak D call: TRBD1 (6 bases). Trimming cost V 4 bases and J 3 bases, with 12 bases left between them. The germline V gene encodes CDR1 LGHNT and CDR2 FRNRAP. CDR3 length equals 14 residues.

The chain combines TRBV10-3 with TRBJ2-3; TRBD2 might be the D (6 bases). CDR3 length: 16 residues. Germline loops: CDR1 ENHRY, CDR2 SYGVKD. V lost 4 bases, J lost 1 base, and 15 bases lay in between. CDR3: CAISGPWTTRTDTQYF. CDR3 coding DNA: TGTGCCATCAGTGGGCCTTGGACTACCCGCACAGATACGCAGTATTTT.